These 28 T cell receptor beta chains were sequenced from one sample in a study of patients and donors after allogeneic stem cell transplantation. TCRdb fed the RT-PCR reads into MiXCR, producing one record per CDR3 protein. Counted here are a few hundred thousand distinct CDR3 sequences, about 38% occurring once; the ten biggest clones make up 11%. Material for sequencing was blood, either unsorted or a sorted T cell fraction (not recorded which). These receptors originate from a human donor who was either an allogeneic HSCT recipient or a stem cell or donor lymphocyte infusion donor (not recorded which). It is not recorded whose cells these are; they may come from a transplant donor.

The chain links TRBV12-3 or TRBV12-4 to TRBJ1-5; 7 bases map to TRBD1. CDR3 length: 13 residues. Losses at the gene ends were 6 bases for V and 7 bases for J; bases not matched to a gene: 6. The CDR3 loop is CASRKTGDQPQHF. The CDR3 nucleotides are TGTGCCAGCAGAAAAACAGGGGACCAGCCCCAGCATTTT.

This sequence joins TRBV20-1 and TRBJ1-4; weak D call: TRBD1 (5 bases). Germline V lookup: CDR1 DFQATT, CDR2 SNEGSKA (reference sequence). V lost 1 base and J 3 bases, leaving 12 bases between the germline ends. This CDR3 contains 15 residues. The CDR3 region has the DNA TGCAGTGCTAGAGGGCTACGGGGGTCTAATGAAAAACTGTTTTTT. It is translated as CSARGLRGSNEKLFF.

This chain joins TRBV20-1 and TRBJ2-1; D is tentatively TRBD1 or TRBD2 (5 bases each). Per germline, CDR1 DFQATT and CDR2 SNEGSKA (reference sequence). This CDR3 contains 14 residues. The V end lost 6 bases, the J end lost 0 bases, and 12 bases lay between the germline ends. The CDR3 DNA sequence: TGCAGTGCCCTGGCCGGGACCTCCTACAATGAGCAGTTCTTC. Protein: CSALAGTSYNEQFF.

This chain uses TRBV6-6 with TRBJ2-3; D is perhaps TRBD1 (6 bases). The CDR3 is 16 residues long. Trimming took off 1 base at V and 2 bases at J, with 13 bases between the two ends. The germline gives CDR1 MNHNY, CDR2 SVGAGI (reference sequence). CDR3 protein: CASSYYGRGHTDTQYF. CDR3 coding DNA: TGTGCCAGCAGTTACTACGGCAGGGGCCACACAGATACGCAGTATTTT.

This clonotype occurred a few times. This sequence joins TRBV28 and TRBJ1-5, with TRBD1 as a possible D gene (5 bases). V lost 8 bases, J lost 2 bases, and 10 bases lay in between. Germline assignment: CDR1 MDHEN and CDR2 SYDVKM. The CDR3 loop spans 13 amino acids. CDR3 sequence: CASAGRGNQPQHF. The CDR3 coding sequence is TGTGCCAGCGCGGGCAGGGGCAATCAGCCCCAGCATTTT.

Only a few counts were recorded for this clonotype. The V gene is TRBV20-1, the J gene TRBJ1-5; possibly TRBD1 for D (5 bases). V lost 0 bases to trimming and J lost 1 base, with 13 bases between them. Germline V gene lookup returns CDR1 DFQATT and CDR2 SNEGSKA (reference sequence). The CDR3 totals 16 residues. The CDR3 spells CSARDGRDSSNQPQHF. The CDR3 DNA is TGCAGTGCTAGAGATGGTCGAGACAGCAGCAATCAGCCCCAGCATTTT.

This clonotype was found many times. The chain carries TRBV12-3 or TRBV12-4 and TRBJ1-5, with TRBD1 identical over 8 bases. The CDR3 consists of 16 residues. Trimming removed 3 bases from V and 5 bases from J; junction bases left unmatched: 9. The CDR3 spells CASSFQGQGAYQPQHF. The CDR3 DNA reads as TGTGCCAGCAGTTTTCAAGGACAGGGTGCGTATCAGCCCCAGCATTTT.

In this sample, this clonotype turned up a few times. V is TRBV9 and J is TRBJ2-7; 8 nucleotides line up with TRBD1. The CDR3 has 16 amino acids. From germline, CDR1 is SGDLS and CDR2 YYNGEE. The ends lost 4 bases at V and 0 bases at J; junction bases unmatched: 9. This chain's CDR3 is CASSPSGQVNSYEQYF. CDR3 nucleotides: TGTGCCAGCAGCCCCTCGGGACAGGTAAACTCCTACGAGCAGTACTTC.

This clonotype turned up a few times. This chain uses TRBV6-6 with TRBJ1-2, with D maybe TRBD1 (6 bases). Trimming pared 7 bases from V and 6 bases from J, leaving 24 bases between. This CDR3 region has 16 residues. In germline, CDR1 is MNHNY, CDR2 SVGAGI (reference sequence). The CDR3 is CASTLRNRPQGNGYTF. The CDR3 nucleotides are TGTGCCAGCACCCTACGGAACCGGCCCCAGGGGAATGGCTACACCTTC.

This clonotype turned up a few times. This chain joins TRBV9 and TRBJ2-7, with TRBD2 as a possible D gene (6 bases). V was shortened by 0 bases and J by 6 bases, with 7 bases between the two germline ends. Germline loops: CDR1 SGDLS, CDR2 YYNGEE. This CDR3 is built from 12 residues. The CDR3 region is CASSVAEGEQYF. The DNA of the CDR3 is TGTGCCAGCAGCGTAGCGGAGGGCGAGCAGTACTTC.

The chain uses TRBV12-3 or TRBV12-4 and TRBJ2-1, with 12 nucleotides matching TRBD2. V was pared by 5 bases and J by 5 bases, with 7 bases of the junction left unmatched. CDR3 length equals 16 residues. The CDR3 sequence: CASSPRLAGANNEQFF. CDR3 DNA: TGTGCCAGCAGTCCGAGACTAGCGGGGGCCAACAATGAGCAGTTCTTC.

This clonotype showed up just once. The chain couples TRBV3-1 to TRBJ1-2; D gene uncertain. The ends were cut back, 3 bases at V and 7 bases at J, with 9 bases in the middle. The CDR3 totals 12 residues. Germline V gene sequence: CDR1 LGHDT, CDR2 YNNKEL (reference sequence). The CDR3: CASSHKPGGYTF. The CDR3 DNA reads TGTGCCAGCAGCCACAAACCAGGTGGCTACACCTTC.

The chain combines TRBV6-2 or TRBV6-3 with TRBJ1-1, with 7 nucleotides matching TRBD1. The CDR3 runs 15 residues. CDR1 is MNHEY, CDR2 SVGEGT, per germline. The V segment lost 7 bases and the J segment 2 bases; nucleotides outside the gene matches: 10. CDR3 in DNA: TGTGCCAGCACCCTAAGGAGGGGGCTTAACACTGAAGCTTTCTTT. It translates to CASTLRRGLNTEAFF.

The rearrangement uses TRBV7-8 and TRBJ1-3; 10 bases align to TRBD1. The ends lost 0 bases at V and 10 bases at J; junction bases unmatched: 6. Germline V CDR1 and CDR2: SGHVS, FQNEAQ. The CDR3 has 15 residues. CDR3 coding DNA: TGTGCCAGCAGCTTAGCGGGACAGGGGTCGGGGACCATATATTTT. This sequence encodes CASSLAGQGSGTIYF.

This clonotype has a handful of counts. J is TRBJ1-2 and V is TRBV12-3 or TRBV12-4, with 7 positions matching TRBD1. CDR3 length: 12 residues. J gave up 13 bases and V 6 bases, and 11 bases lay outside the gene matches. The CDR3 bases are TGTGCCAGCAGGGGCACAGGGGAAACGACCACCTTC. Its protein is CASRGTGETTTF.

This clonotype was detected a few times. The V call is TRBV12-3 or TRBV12-4, the J call TRBJ1-5; the match to TRBD1 covers 7 bases. The J segment lost 4 bases and the V segment lost 6 bases, leaving 6 bases of the junction unmatched. The CDR3 runs 14 residues. As DNA, the CDR3 is TGTGCCAGCAGGCCCGGGACAGTAAATCAGCCCCAGCATTTT. Its translation is CASRPGTVNQPQHF.

V and J are TRBV5-1 and TRBJ1-3; D remains ambiguous. V gave up 1 base and J gave up 3 bases, with 11 bases separating them. The CDR3 has 15 residues. Germline CDR1 reads SGHRS; CDR2 reads YFSETQ. DNA of the CDR3: TGCGCCAGCAGCTTGTTAGGCAGCTTTGGAAACACCATATATTTT. It encodes CASSLLGSFGNTIYF.

The rearrangement links TRBV20-1 to TRBJ2-3; D is ambiguous. The CDR3 loop spans 15 amino acids. The germline CDR1 and CDR2 sequences are DFQATT and SNEGSKA (reference sequence). Trimming took 5 bases from V and 0 from J, leaving 15 bases between them. CDR3 protein: CSAEFRNRSTDTQYF. The CDR3 region has the DNA TGCAGTGCTGAGTTTCGGAATAGGAGCACAGATACGCAGTATTTT.

This sequence joins TRBV5-1 and TRBJ2-2; 9 nucleotides align to TRBD1. Losses at the gene ends were 0 bases for V and 0 bases for J; bases not matched to a gene: 3. Per germline, CDR1 SGHRS and CDR2 YFSETQ. The CDR3 has 17 residues. The DNA for the CDR3 is TGCGCCAGCAGCTTGGACAGGGGGCCCACGAACACCGGGGAGCTGTTTTTT. Encoded protein: CASSLDRGPTNTGELFF.

The genes are TRBV7-9 and TRBJ1-1; 10 bases are shared with TRBD1. Germline CDR1 reads SEHNR; CDR2 reads FQNEAQ (reference sequence). V shed 5 bases and J 0 bases; nucleotides not matched to a gene: 6. There are 16 residues in the CDR3. CDR3 bases: TGTGCCAGCAGCGCCCGGGACAGGGGCCTGAACACTGAAGCTTTCTTT. Its protein is CASSARDRGLNTEAFF.

V is TRBV2 and J is TRBJ1-2; D remains unclear. The V end was cut by 6 bases, the J end by 8 bases, with 22 bases between. Germline V gene lookup returns CDR1 SNHLY and CDR2 FYNNEI. This CDR3 contains 15 residues. The CDR3 region is CASSPVSILLRGYTF. Written as DNA, the CDR3 is TGTGCCAGCAGCCCCGTTAGCATCCTCTTGAGGGGCTACACCTTC.

The rearrangement joins TRBV18 to TRBJ1-4, with 7 bases that match TRBD1. Germline CDR1 is KGHSH and CDR2 is LQKENI. With V trimmed by 4 bases and J by 3 bases, 8 bases remained unmatched. The CDR3 runs 16 residues. CDR3 protein: CASSQTGTASNEKLFF. CDR3 sequence (DNA): TGTGCCAGCTCACAGACCGGGACAGCTTCTAATGAAAAACTGTTTTTT.

J is TRBJ2-2 and V is TRBV5-1; 9 bases map to TRBD2. After removal of 6 bases from V and 1 base from J, the junction contained 7 bases not matched to a gene. The CDR3 length is 16 residues. Germline V gene sequence: CDR1 SGHRS, CDR2 YFSETQ. The CDR3 spells CASTPLAGLNTGELFF. In nucleotides, the CDR3 is TGCGCCAGCACCCCGCTAGCGGGGCTGAACACCGGGGAGCTGTTTTTT.

The V call is TRBV6-5, the J call TRBJ2-3; 7 positions match TRBD1. CDR1 MNHEY and CDR2 SVGAGI come from the germline V gene. This CDR3 comprises 15 residues. Trimming removed 7 bases from V and 7 bases from J; junction bases left unmatched: 14. The CDR3 spells CASTLTAGGPHTQYF. The DNA of the CDR3 is TGTGCCAGCACCCTCACGGCAGGGGGACCCCATACGCAGTATTTT.

The chain employs TRBV5-1 and TRBJ1-5; D is undetermined. The germline V and J ends were trimmed by 0 bases and 7 bases, with 8 bases remaining between them. The CDR3 is 13 amino acids. Germline V CDR1 and CDR2: SGHRS, YFSETQ. CDR3 residues: CASSLDGEQPQHF. The CDR3 DNA follows: TGCGCCAGCAGCTTGGACGGGGAACAGCCCCAGCATTTT.

The V and J genes are TRBV2 and TRBJ2-2, with a weak D call TRBD1 (6 bases). The CDR3 contains 15 residues. CDR1 and CDR2 from the germline V gene are SNHLY and FYNNEI. The V and J ends lost 1 base and 3 bases respectively, with 9 bases between them. CDR3 bases: TGTGCCAGCAGTGAAGGGACAGTATACACCGGGGAGCTGTTTTTT. As protein: CASSEGTVYTGELFF.

In this sample, this clonotype turned up a few times. The chain couples TRBV10-3 to TRBJ2-7, with 7 bases that match TRBD1. CDR3 length equals 13 residues. The trim removed 11 bases at V and 3 bases at J, leaving 10 bases unmatched. Per germline, CDR1 ENHRY and CDR2 SYGVKD. CDR3 nucleotide sequence: TGTGCCTCCTCGATGGGACAGTTCTACGAGCAGTACTTC. Its translation: CASSMGQFYEQYF.

This chain uses TRBV29-1 with TRBJ1-2, with 9 bases identical to TRBD1. This CDR3 has 14 residues. Germline V lookup: CDR1 SQVTM, CDR2 ANQGSEA. J lost 3 bases, V lost 7 bases, and 9 bases had no gene match. The CDR3 DNA reads TGCAGCGACCACTACAGGGGGCGAGACTATGGCTACACCTTC. Translation: CSDHYRGRDYGYTF.